One and the same sample provided the 19 T cell receptor beta chains below, sequenced in a study of blood T cell repertoires in COVID-19. The data were produced by immunoSEQ multiplex PCR, yet TCRdb's version contains in-frame clones alone and is incomplete. The table records roughly 86,000 clones, roughly 86% of them present only once. The sequenced material came from peripheral blood. The receptors originated from a human donor in a cohort sampled during active COVID-19.

In its sample, this clone was seen once. This chain joins TRBV24-1 and TRBJ2-5; D gene unclear. The CDR3 is 13 amino acids. The V gene's germline CDR1 is KGHDR and CDR2 SFDVKD. V lost 0 bases and J 8 bases, leaving 9 bases between the germline ends. The CDR3 sequence: CATSDLALGTQYF. CDR3 DNA sequence: TGTGCCACCAGTGATTTGGCCCTAGGAACCCAGTACTTC.

The chain couples TRBV7-6 to TRBJ2-1, with TRBD2 identical over 10 bases. Looked up from germline, CDR1 is SGHVS and CDR2 is FNYEAQ. CDR3 size: 16 residues. The ends lost 5 bases at V and 9 bases at J; junction bases unmatched: 13. The CDR3 loop reads CASSRTPSGGAVEQFF. CDR3 coding DNA: TGTGCCAGCAGCCGCACACCAAGCGGGGGGGCCGTTGAGCAGTTCTTC.

The chain links TRBV5-1 to TRBJ2-3, with 12 bases that match TRBD2. The CDR3 consists of 15 residues. The germline V gene encodes CDR1 SGHRS and CDR2 YFSETQ. V trimming: 0 bases; J trimming: 4 bases; junction bases outside the gene matches: 0. For the CDR3, the DNA is TGCGCCAGCAGCTTGGGGACTAGCGGGGCAGATACGCAGTATTTT. It specifies CASSLGTSGADTQYF.

About this clone itself: Other nucleotide sequences from this sample produce the same CDR3. This chain connects TRBV5-1 to TRBJ1-6; a weak D match, TRBD1 (6 bases). V was trimmed by 1 base and J by 10 bases, leaving 12 bases between them. The CDR3 contains 14 residues. Germline CDR1 reads SGHRS; CDR2 reads YFSETQ. In DNA, the CDR3 is TGCGCCAGCAGCTTGAGAGGACAGAACTCACCCCTCCACTTT. This translates into CASSLRGQNSPLHF.

J is TRBJ2-3 and V is TRBV7-9; TRBD2 might be the D (7 bases). The CDR3 consists of 15 residues. The germline V gene has CDR1 SEHNR and CDR2 FQNEAQ (reference sequence). Trimming removed 4 bases at V and 5 bases at J, with 16 bases between. The CDR3, as DNA: TGTGCCAGCAGCTCCCGTGCGGGGGCCCAAGATACGCAGTATTTT. Residues: CASSSRAGAQDTQYF.

The chain combines TRBV4-2 with TRBJ1-5; D unclear. There are 16 residues in the CDR3. Germline CDR1 LGHNA, CDR2 YNFKEQ. Trimming removed 0 bases at V and 3 bases at J, with 12 bases between. CDR3 DNA sequence: TGTGCCAGCAGCCAAGATTGGCGGCCCAACAATCAGCCCCAGCATTTT. Translated: CASSQDWRPNNQPQHF.

J is TRBJ2-3 and V is TRBV2; weak D call: TRBD2 (6 bases). CDR1 and CDR2 from the germline V gene are SNHLY and FYNNEI. V was cut by 6 bases and J by 0 bases, with 16 bases left in between. The CDR3 sequence is 16 residues long. DNA of the CDR3: TGTGCCAGCAGCCCCCAAGGTGGGACTAGCACAGATACGCAGTATTTT. It is translated as CASSPQGGTSTDTQYF.

The chain couples TRBV18 to TRBJ1-5, with 7 bases matching TRBD1. This CDR3 contains 16 residues. CDR1 KGHSH and CDR2 LQKENI come from the germline V gene. J gave up 6 bases and V 0 bases, and 8 bases lay outside the gene matches. In DNA form, the CDR3 reads TGTGCCAGCTCACCACCGGAGGCGACAGGGTCTCAGCCCCAGCATTTT. Protein: CASSPPEATGSQPQHF. Together with reference TRBV18 and TRBJ1-5, the CDR3 gives the full variable domain: NAGVMQNPRHLVRRRGQEARLRCSPMKGHSHVYWYRQLPEEGLKFMVYLQKENIIDESGMPKERFSAEFPKEGPSILRIQQVVRGDSAAYFCASSPPEATGSQPQHFGDGTRLSIL.

The chain is built from TRBV5-1 and TRBJ2-7; D might be TRBD2 (6 bases). The CDR3 loop spans 14 amino acids. Trimming left V 3 bases short and J 4 bases short, with 14 bases between. Looked up from germline, CDR1 is SGHRS and CDR2 is YFSETQ. The chain's CDR3 is CASSSNSGTYEQYF. The CDR3 nucleotides are TGCGCCAGCAGCTCCAATAGCGGTACGTACGAGCAGTACTTC. Filled out from reference TRBV5-1 and TRBJ2-7, the complete variable domain reads KAGVTQTPRYLIKTRGQQVTLSCSPISGHRSVSWYQQTPGQGLQFLFEYFSETQRNKGNFPGRFSGRQFSNSRSEMNVSTLELGDSALYLCASSSNSGTYEQYFGPGTRLTVT.

This chain links TRBV7-8 with TRBJ1-5; D is uncertain. V was pared by 2 bases and J by 3 bases, with 8 bases between. The CDR3 is made up of 14 amino acids. Germline V CDR1 and CDR2: SGHVS, FQNEAQ. The CDR3 reads CASSLRLPNQPQHF. CDR3 in DNA: TGTGCCAGCAGCTTACGGTTGCCCAATCAGCCCCAGCATTTT.

This chain connects TRBV19 to TRBJ1-3; D may be TRBD1 (5 bases). The CDR3 is 15 amino acids. CDR1 is LNHDA and CDR2 is SQIVND in the germline V gene (reference sequence). Between the trimmed V and J ends, which lost 3 bases and 4 bases, there was a span of 13 bases. The CDR3 DNA is TGTGCCAGTAGTATCGCAGGGACTGGAGGAAACACCATATATTTT. Translating gives CASSIAGTGGNTIYF. Variable domain in full (rest from reference TRBV19 and TRBJ1-3): DGGITQSPKYLFRKEGQNVTLSCEQNLNHDAMYWYRQDPGQGLRLIYYSQIVNDFQKGDIAEGYSVSREKKESFPLTVTSAQKNPTAFYLCASSIAGTGGNTIYFGEGSWLTVV.

This rearrangement joins TRBV6-2 or TRBV6-3 to TRBJ1-1; 7 nucleotides align to TRBD1. Germline lookup yields CDR1 MNHEY and CDR2 SVGEGT. The CDR3 totals 15 residues. V lost 6 bases, J lost 4 bases, and 11 bases stayed unmatched. The CDR3 nucleotides read TGTGCCAGCAGCCGTAATATCCAGGGGGGCACTGAAGCTTTCTTT. Amino acids: CASSRNIQGGTEAFF.

The V and J genes are TRBV14 and TRBJ2-7; D perhaps matches TRBD2 (5 bases). The V end was cut by 3 bases, the J end by 0 bases, with 12 bases between. The CDR3 covers 15 residues. Germline CDR1 SGHDN, CDR2 FVKESK. DNA of the CDR3: TGTGCCAGCAGCCATGGTTTCGGGGTCTCCTACGAGCAGTACTTC. It encodes CASSHGFGVSYEQYF. The variable domain in full, completed from reference TRBV14 and TRBJ2-7, reads EAGVTQFPSHSVIEKGQTVTLRCDPISGHDNLYWYRRVMGKEIKFLLHFVKESKQDESGMPNNRFLAERTGGTYSTLKVQPAELEDSGVYFCASSHGFGVSYEQYFGPGTRLTVT.

The rearrangement uses TRBV7-3 and TRBJ2-3, with TRBD1 as a possible D gene (5 bases). The germline V gene has CDR1 SGHTA and CDR2 FQGTGA. The CDR3 spans 15 residues. Between the trimmed V and J ends, which lost 3 bases and 4 bases, there was a span of 14 bases. The CDR3: CASSFNQGVADTQYF. CDR3 DNA: TGTGCCAGCAGCTTCAACCAGGGTGTAGCAGATACGCAGTATTTT.

This chain uses TRBV5-4 with TRBJ2-1; 7 bases line up with TRBD2. Looked up from germline, CDR1 is SGHNT and CDR2 is YYREEE (reference sequence). Trimming removed 0 bases from V and 2 bases from J; junction bases left unmatched: 8. The CDR3 extends over 17 amino acids. CDR3 in amino acids: CASSLAGASGTYNEQFF. CDR3 bases: TGTGCCAGCAGCTTGGCCGGGGCTAGCGGAACCTACAATGAGCAGTTCTTC.

The chain couples TRBV7-8 to TRBJ1-2; D call uncertain. Germline CDR1 SGHVS, CDR2 FQNEAQ. V gave up 5 bases and J gave up 6 bases, with 28 bases separating them. The length of the CDR3 is 18 residues. Here the CDR3 reads CASSPSLHREAGRHGYTF. For the CDR3, the DNA is TGTGCCAGCAGCCCATCCCTCCACCGCGAGGCGGGGAGGCATGGCTACACCTTC.

The chain links TRBV4-2 to TRBJ2-1; tentative D call: TRBD2 (6 bases). Per germline, CDR1 LGHNA and CDR2 YNFKEQ. The CDR3 runs 13 residues. Trimming removed 0 bases from V and 10 bases from J, with 10 bases in between. Written as DNA, the CDR3 is TGTGCCAGCAGCCAAGAGCCGGGGAGGGAGCAGTTCTTC. It translates to CASSQEPGREQFF.

The genes are TRBV5-4 and TRBJ1-4; 7 bases align to TRBD1. Looked up from germline, CDR1 is SGHNT and CDR2 is YYREEE (reference sequence). This CDR3 region has 14 residues. The trim removed 10 bases at V and 1 base at J, leaving 7 bases unmatched. The chain's CDR3 is CAYSYRGTNEKLFF. Here the CDR3 DNA reads TGTGCCTATTCCTACAGGGGAACTAATGAAAAACTGTTTTTT. Variable domain in full (rest from reference TRBV5-4 and TRBJ1-4): ETGVTQSPTHLIKTRGQQVTLRCSSQSGHNTVSWYQQALGQGPQFIFQYYREEENGRGNFPPRFSGLQFPNYSSELNVNALELDDSALYLCAYSYRGTNEKLFFGSGTQLSVL.

V and J are TRBV20-1 and TRBJ1-2; the D is unclear. Trimming pared 4 bases from V and 4 bases from J, leaving 7 bases between. The CDR3 is 11 amino acids. Germline lookup yields CDR1 DFQATT and CDR2 SNEGSKA (reference sequence). The DNA of the CDR3 is TGCAGTGCTATCCTTAGCTATGGCTACACCTTC. Protein product: CSAILSYGYTF.